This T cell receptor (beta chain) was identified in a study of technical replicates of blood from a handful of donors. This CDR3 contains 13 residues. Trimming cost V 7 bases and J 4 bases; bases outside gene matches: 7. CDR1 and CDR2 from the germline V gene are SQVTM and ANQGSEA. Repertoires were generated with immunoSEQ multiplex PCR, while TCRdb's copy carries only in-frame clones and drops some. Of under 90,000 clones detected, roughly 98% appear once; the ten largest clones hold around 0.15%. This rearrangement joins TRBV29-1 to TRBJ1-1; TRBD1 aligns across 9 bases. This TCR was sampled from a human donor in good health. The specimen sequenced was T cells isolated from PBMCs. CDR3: CSGYRGLGTEAFF. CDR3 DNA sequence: TGCAGCGGCTACAGGGGGCTGGGCACTGAAGCTTTCTTT. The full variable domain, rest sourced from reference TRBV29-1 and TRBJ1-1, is SAVISQKPSRDICQRGTSLTIQCQVDSQVTMMFWYRQQPGQSLTLIATANQGSEATYESGFVIDKFPISRPNLTFSTLTVSNMSPEDSSIYLCSGYRGLGTEAFFGQGTRLTVV.